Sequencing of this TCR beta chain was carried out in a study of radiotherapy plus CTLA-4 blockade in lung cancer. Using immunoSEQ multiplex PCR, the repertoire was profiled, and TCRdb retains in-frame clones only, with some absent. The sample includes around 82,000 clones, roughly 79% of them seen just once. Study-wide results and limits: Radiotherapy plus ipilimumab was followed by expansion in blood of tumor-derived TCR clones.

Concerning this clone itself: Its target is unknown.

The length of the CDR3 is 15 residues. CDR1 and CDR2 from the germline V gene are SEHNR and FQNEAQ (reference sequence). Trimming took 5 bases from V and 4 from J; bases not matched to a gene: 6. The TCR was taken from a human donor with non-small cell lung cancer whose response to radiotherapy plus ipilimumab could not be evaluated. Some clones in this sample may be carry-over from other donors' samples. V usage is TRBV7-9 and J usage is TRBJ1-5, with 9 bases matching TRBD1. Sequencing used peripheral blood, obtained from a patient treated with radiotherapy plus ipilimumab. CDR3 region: CASSLGTGPNQPQHF. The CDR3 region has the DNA TGTGCCAGCAGCCTCGGGACAGGGCCGAATCAGCCCCAGCATTTT. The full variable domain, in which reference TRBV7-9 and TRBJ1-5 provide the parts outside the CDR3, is DTGVSQNPRHKITKRGQNVTFRCDPISEHNRLYWYRQTLGQGPEFLTYFQNEAQLEKSRLLSDRFSAERPKGSFSTLEIQRTEQGDSAMYLCASSLGTGPNQPQHFGDGTRLSIL.